This TCR beta chain was observed in a study of T cells in Graves' hyperthyroidism and ophthalmopathy. This clonotype turned up a few times. Exclusion followed for patients with uncontrolled infection, other autoimmune disease, pregnancy or lactation. The CDR3 runs 15 residues. Between the trimmed V and J ends, which lost 2 bases and 4 bases, there was a span of 17 bases. CDR1 is SQVTM and CDR2 is ANQGSEA in the germline V gene. Template material for amplifying TCR beta CDR3 regions consisted of RNA transcripts. The HTBI set primed first-round TCR CDR3 RT-PCR. TCRdb recomputed calls from the multiplex PCR reads with MiXCR, one row per CDR3 protein. The table shows 550,000 to 600,000 distinct CDR3 sequences, with 46% occurring only once.

The material sequenced was peripheral blood or thyroid tissue (not recorded which). The chain is built from TRBV29-1 and TRBJ2-5, with TRBD1 as a possible D gene (6 bases). This receptor was identified in an adult woman with Graves' disease, either hyperthyroidism or ophthalmopathy (not recorded which). The CDR3: CSVELQGSSAETQYF. CDR3 coding DNA: TGCAGCGTTGAACTACAGGGTAGTAGTGCAGAGACCCAGTACTTC.